These 20 T cell receptor beta chains were all obtained from the same sample, sequenced in a study of cytomegalovirus exposure and HLA in healthy donors. 60 Vbeta and 13 Jbeta primers were used in PCR. Profiling relied on immunoSEQ multiplex PCR, and the TCRdb table lists in-frame clones only, not all of them. Of 80,000 to 95,000 clones listed, around 79% are singletons. The sequencing input was PBMCs. The receptors come from a woman in her thirties or forties in good health and CMV-seropositive.

The V call is TRBV2, the J call TRBJ2-3; 7 nucleotides agree with TRBD2. V was pared by 6 bases and J by 6 bases, with 6 bases of the junction left unmatched. Germline V lookup: CDR1 SNHLY, CDR2 FYNNEI. CDR3 length: 13 amino acids. The CDR3 here is CASSVELADTQYF. The CDR3, as DNA: TGTGCCAGCAGCGTCGAACTAGCGGATACGCAGTATTTT.

The chain has TRBV11-2 and TRBJ1-1; maybe TRBD1 (5 bases). This CDR3 is built from 13 residues. V was cut by 1 base and J by 7 bases, with 10 bases left in between. CDR1 SGHAT and CDR2 FQNNGV come from the germline V gene. As DNA, the CDR3 is TGTGCCAGCAGCTTAGCCCAAGGGGTTGAAGCTTTCTTT. Protein product: CASSLAQGVEAFF.

The chain has TRBV5-1 and TRBJ2-5, with 11 bases matching TRBD1. V lost 2 bases and J lost 4; bases outside the gene matches: 4. The CDR3 loop spans 15 amino acids. CDR1 and CDR2 from the germline V gene are SGHRS and YFSETQ. CDR3 in amino acids: CASSLWTGGGETQYF. The CDR3 DNA is TGCGCCAGCAGCTTATGGACAGGGGGCGGAGAGACCCAGTACTTC.

A single count supports this clone. The V and J genes are TRBV6-5 and TRBJ1-1; 8 nucleotides match TRBD1. Trimming took 6 bases from V and 4 from J; bases not matched to a gene: 7. Looked up from germline, CDR1 is MNHEY and CDR2 is SVGAGI. The CDR3 has 14 residues. For the CDR3, the DNA is TGTGCCAGCAGAACTACAGGGGGGAGCACTGAAGCTTTCTTT. Amino acid sequence: CASRTTGGSTEAFF.

The CDR3 nucleotides read TGTGCCAGCAGATCTCAGGGTACTCAGCCCCAGCATTTT. It is translated as CASRSQGTQPQHF. V is TRBV28 and J is TRBJ1-5; tentatively, D is TRBD1 (5 bases). CDR1 and CDR2 (germline): MDHEN, SYDVKM. The CDR3 contains 13 residues. Deletions cut 6 bases from V and 6 bases from J, with 12 bases between.

The gene calls are TRBV2 and TRBJ1-2, with no clear D. Deletions cut 4 bases from V and 5 bases from J, with 11 bases between. The germline V gene encodes CDR1 SNHLY and CDR2 FYNNEI. CDR3 length: 13 residues. CDR3 amino acids: CASSVSGLYGYTF. CDR3 nucleotide sequence: TGTGCCAGCAGTGTATCAGGTTTATATGGCTACACCTTC.

The gene calls are TRBV5-1 and TRBJ2-1; 13 positions match TRBD2. CDR1 is SGHRS and CDR2 is YFSETQ in the germline V gene. Trimming removed 2 bases from V and 9 bases from J; junction bases left unmatched: 8. The CDR3 loop spans 16 amino acids. CDR3 nucleotides: TGCGCCAGCAGCTTAACTAGCGGGGGGGCTTTAGGTGAGCAGTTCTTC. Translated: CASSLTSGGALGEQFF. Looking up the rest from reference TRBV5-1 and TRBJ2-1 gives the full variable domain: KAGVTQTPRYLIKTRGQQVTLSCSPISGHRSVSWYQQTPGQGLQFLFEYFSETQRNKGNFPGRFSGRQFSNSRSEMNVSTLELGDSALYLCASSLTSGGALGEQFFGPGTRLTVL.

The chain combines TRBV27 with TRBJ1-1; 9 bases are shared with TRBD1. After removal of 7 bases from V and 6 bases from J, the junction contained 12 bases not matched to a gene. Per the germline V gene, CDR1 is MNHEY and CDR2 is SMNVEV (reference sequence). This CDR3 spans 15 amino acids. The CDR3 here is CASKRTRTGDAEAFF. The CDR3 DNA follows: TGTGCCAGCAAGCGGACACGGACAGGGGATGCTGAAGCTTTCTTT.

This clone was counted only a few times. The V call is TRBV28, the J call TRBJ2-7; D uncertain. V gave up 6 bases and J gave up 4 bases, with 13 bases separating them. Germline values: CDR1 MDHEN, CDR2 SYDVKM. CDR3 length: 13 amino acids. The CDR3 sequence is CASSTGTVYEQYF. The CDR3 nucleotides are TGTGCCAGCAGCACCGGAACAGTTTACGAGCAGTACTTC.

V usage is TRBV28 and J usage is TRBJ1-1; no firm D call. CDR3 size: 14 residues. Germline CDR1 MDHEN, CDR2 SYDVKM. Between the trimmed V and J ends, which lost 5 bases and 1 base, there was a span of 11 bases. The CDR3 sequence is CASSPSRGNTEAFF. The CDR3 coding sequence is TGTGCCAGCAGTCCCTCTCGGGGGAACACTGAAGCTTTCTTT. Filled out from reference TRBV28 and TRBJ1-1, the complete variable domain reads DVKVTQSSRYLVKRTGEKVFLECVQDMDHENMFWYRQDPGLGLRLIYFSYDVKMKEKGDIPEGYSVSREKKERFSLILESASTNQTSMYLCASSPSRGNTEAFFGQGTRLTVV.

The V call is TRBV28, the J call TRBJ2-3, with 8 bases that match TRBD1. V was clipped by 6 bases and J by 7 bases; unmatched bases: 21. The CDR3 has 18 amino acids. Germline V gene lookup returns CDR1 MDHEN and CDR2 SYDVKM. The CDR3 spells CASSQDLPGQGGSHTQYF. The CDR3 DNA is TGTGCCAGCAGCCAAGATCTACCAGGACAGGGAGGTTCACATACGCAGTATTTT.

This sequence joins TRBV4-1 and TRBJ2-3; 7 bases are a match to TRBD1. After removal of 5 bases from V and 7 bases from J, the junction contained 6 bases not matched to a gene. Germline CDR1 and CDR2: MGHRA and YSYEKL. The length of the CDR3 is 13 residues. CDR3 DNA sequence: TGCGCCAGCAGCTTTGACAGGGAATATACGCAGTATTTT. This translates into CASSFDREYTQYF.

The J gene is TRBJ1-1, the V gene TRBV10-3, with a possible D match to TRBD1 (5 bases). Germline CDR1 and CDR2: ENHRY and SYGVKD. There are 13 residues in the CDR3. The germline V and J ends were trimmed by 4 bases and 3 bases, with 9 bases remaining between them. The CDR3 nucleotides are TGTGCCATCAGTGGGGGGGAGCACACTGAAGCTTTCTTT. Amino acids: CAISGGEHTEAFF.

The table lists this clone with a few counts. The chain recombines TRBV28 with TRBJ1-1; a weak D match, TRBD1 (5 bases). Germline assignment: CDR1 MDHEN and CDR2 SYDVKM. The CDR3 sequence is 15 residues long. Deletions cut 1 base from V and 1 base from J, with 10 bases between. CDR3 region: CASSLSIGQNTEAFF. The CDR3 nucleotides read TGTGCCAGCAGTTTATCCATCGGACAGAACACTGAAGCTTTCTTT.

The rearrangement joins TRBV9 to TRBJ2-7; TRBD2 matches at 8 bases. The germline V gene has CDR1 SGDLS and CDR2 YYNGEE. V lost 8 bases to trimming and J lost 5 bases; unmatched junction nucleotides: 9. CDR3 length: 13 amino acids. CDR3 bases: TGTGCCAGTTCTCGGGGGGGCAACGACGAGCAGTACTTC. Translation: CASSRGGNDEQYF.

In this sample, this clone turned up a few times. The chain uses TRBV9 and TRBJ1-5, with 7 nucleotides matching TRBD1. The V segment lost 2 bases and the J segment 5 bases; nucleotides outside the gene matches: 7. Germline V gene sequence: CDR1 SGDLS, CDR2 YYNGEE. This CDR3 spans 15 amino acids. CDR3 sequence: CASSVDGTVYQPQHF. CDR3 DNA: TGTGCCAGCAGCGTCGACGGGACAGTCTATCAGCCCCAGCATTTT. Full variable domain (remainder filled in from reference TRBV9 and TRBJ1-5): DSGVTQTPKHLITATGQRVTLRCSPRSGDLSVYWYQQSLDQGLQFLIQYYNGEERAKGNILERFSAQQFPDLHSELNLSSLELGDSALYFCASSVDGTVYQPQHFGDGTRLSIL.

CDR3 in amino acids: CASGLSSEKLFF. Here the CDR3 DNA reads TGTGCCAGTGGACTGTCGAGTGAAAAACTGTTTTTT. This chain connects TRBV6-6 to TRBJ1-4; no clear D. Germline assignment: CDR1 MNHNY and CDR2 SVGAGI (reference sequence). The germline V and J ends were trimmed by 9 bases and 7 bases, with 12 bases remaining between them. The CDR3 sequence is 12 residues long.

The sample holds one count of this clone. J is TRBJ1-2 and V is TRBV27, with D possibly matching TRBD1 (6 bases). This CDR3 region has 14 residues. Germline CDR1 is MNHEY and CDR2 is SMNVEV (reference sequence). V lost 0 bases and J 3 bases, leaving 8 bases between the germline ends. CDR3: CASSLSGQYYGYTF. DNA for the CDR3: TGTGCCAGCAGTTTATCCGGACAGTACTATGGCTACACCTTC.

The V and J genes are TRBV9 and TRBJ1-1, with D possibly matching TRBD1 (6 bases). CDR1 and CDR2 from the germline V gene are SGDLS and YYNGEE. The ends were cut back, 3 bases at V and 0 bases at J, with 12 bases in the middle. This CDR3 is built from 15 residues. CDR3 region: CASSAGQLMNTEAFF. Here the CDR3 DNA reads TGTGCCAGCAGCGCCGGACAGTTGATGAACACTGAAGCTTTCTTT.

This clone occurred once. This chain links TRBV28 with TRBJ2-7; 7 positions match TRBD1. In germline, CDR1 is MDHEN, CDR2 SYDVKM. CDR3 length equals 14 residues. V lost 2 bases, J lost 5 bases, and 6 bases stayed unmatched. The chain's CDR3 is CASSLTDRFHEQYF. For the CDR3, the DNA is TGTGCCAGCAGTTTAACGGACAGGTTCCACGAGCAGTACTTC.